This T cell receptor beta chain is drawn from a study of blood T cells in healthy people across ages. Together with a sample-barcoded 5' primer, a J-beta primer mix was included in a second PCR lasting roughly 7 to 11 cycles. TCRdb fed the 5' RACE reads into MiXCR, producing one record per CDR3 protein. This sample has over 1,300,000 distinct CDR3 sequences, with around 55% found just once. This clonotype was seen only a few times. Its antigen is currently unknown. Study conclusions and caveats: Not knowing donor CMV status may have confounded expanded clonotype changes.

The CDR3 sequence is 15 residues long. Germline V gene sequence: CDR1 WNHNN, CDR2 SYGVQD (reference sequence). The chain recombines TRBV10-1 with TRBJ2-4; TRBD1 agrees at 7 bases. The DNA end lines up better with TRBJ2-7; the J call may be wrong. Sequencing was carried out using blood. The sequence was collected from a man between 18 and 35 years old in good health. The CDR3 coding sequence is TGCGCCAGCAGTAGGGGGCTAGAGGGTCACTACGAGCAGTACTTC. This translates into CASSRGLEGHYEQYF.